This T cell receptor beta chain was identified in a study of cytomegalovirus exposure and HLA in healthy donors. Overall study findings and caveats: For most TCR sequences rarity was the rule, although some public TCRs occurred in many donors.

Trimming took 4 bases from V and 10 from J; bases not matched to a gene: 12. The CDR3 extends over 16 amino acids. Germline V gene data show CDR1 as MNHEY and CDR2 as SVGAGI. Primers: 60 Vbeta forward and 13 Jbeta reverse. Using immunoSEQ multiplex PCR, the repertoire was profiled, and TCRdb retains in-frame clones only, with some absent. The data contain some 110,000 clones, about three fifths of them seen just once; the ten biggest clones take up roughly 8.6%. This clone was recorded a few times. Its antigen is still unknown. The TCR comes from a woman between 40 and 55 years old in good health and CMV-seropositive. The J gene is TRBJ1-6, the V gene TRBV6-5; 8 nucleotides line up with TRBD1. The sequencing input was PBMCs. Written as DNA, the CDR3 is TGTGCCAGCAGTTCCATAGGACAGGGCAGCGGATCACCCCTCCACTTT. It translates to CASSSIGQGSGSPLHF.